This TCR beta chain comes out of a study of memory CD4+ T cells and cytomegalovirus serostatus. The CDR3 runs to 15 residues. CDR1 and CDR2 (germline): SGHNT, YYREEE (reference sequence). Trimming shortened V by 4 bases and J by 8 bases, and 21 bases separated the two germline ends. Authors' analysis steps: After removing out-of-frame reads, 2,204,828 distinct TCRbeta sequences remained. Data came from immunoSEQ multiplex PCR; TCRdb stores just in-frame clones and leaves some out. V and J calls and clone size are copied from that table; D and trimming were computed from the DNA. The data hold 45,000 to 60,000 clones, with over 60% observed a single time. A word on this clone: The antigen is undetermined.

Findings of the study overall: Repertoires predicted CMV serostatus with median bootstrapped AUC of roughly 0.96. CD4+ memory repertoires contained about 40% of the 164 reported CMV TCRbeta sequences.

The sort gate was single viable CD3+CD4+CD8-CD45RO+ cells for memory CD4+ T cells. Total CD4+ T cells were enriched by CD4 positive selection. The V gene is TRBV5-4, the J gene TRBJ1-2, with TRBD1 as a possible D gene (6 bases). This TCR was recovered from an adult in good health and CMV-seropositive. The sequenced sample was memory CD4+ T cells from blood. The CDR3 region has the DNA TGTGCCAGCAGCCAGACCCTACAGGGCGGGGGAGGCTACACCTTC. Its protein is CASSQTLQGGGGYTF.